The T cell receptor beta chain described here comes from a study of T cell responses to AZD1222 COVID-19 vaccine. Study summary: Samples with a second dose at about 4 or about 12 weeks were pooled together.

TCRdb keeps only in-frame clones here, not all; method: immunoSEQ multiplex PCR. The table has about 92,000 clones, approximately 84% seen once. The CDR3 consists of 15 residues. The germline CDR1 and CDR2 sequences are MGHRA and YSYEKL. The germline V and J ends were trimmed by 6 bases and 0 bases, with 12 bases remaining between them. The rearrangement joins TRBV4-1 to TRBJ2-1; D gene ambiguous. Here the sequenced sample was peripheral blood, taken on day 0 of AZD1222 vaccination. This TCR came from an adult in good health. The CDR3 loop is CASRLDLNSYNEQFF. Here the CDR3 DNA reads TGCGCCAGCAGACTGGACCTGAACTCCTACAATGAGCAGTTCTTC.